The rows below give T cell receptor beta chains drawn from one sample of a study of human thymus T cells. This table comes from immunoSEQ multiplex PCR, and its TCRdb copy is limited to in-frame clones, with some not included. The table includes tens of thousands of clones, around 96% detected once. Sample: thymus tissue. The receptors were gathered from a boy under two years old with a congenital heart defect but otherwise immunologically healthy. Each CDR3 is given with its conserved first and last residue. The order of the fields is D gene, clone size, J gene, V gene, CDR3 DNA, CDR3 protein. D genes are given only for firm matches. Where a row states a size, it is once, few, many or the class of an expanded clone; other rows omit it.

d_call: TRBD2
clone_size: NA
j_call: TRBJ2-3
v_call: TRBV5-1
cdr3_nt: TGCGCCAGCAGCCTCCGGACTAGCGCGCAGTATTTT
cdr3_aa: CASSLRTSAQYF

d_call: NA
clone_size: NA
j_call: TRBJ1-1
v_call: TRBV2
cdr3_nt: TGTGCCAGCACTTCCACGGACGGGGTCGGAGGGACTGAAGCTTTCTTT
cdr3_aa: CASTSTDGVGGTEAFF

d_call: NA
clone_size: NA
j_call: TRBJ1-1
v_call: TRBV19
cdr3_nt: TGTGCCAGTAGTATAAACATGAACACTGAAGCTTTCTTT
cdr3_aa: CASSINMNTEAFF

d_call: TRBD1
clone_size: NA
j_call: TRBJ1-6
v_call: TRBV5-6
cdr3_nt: TGTGCCAGCAGCTTGCCCGAGGGACAGCATAATTCACCCCTCCACTTT
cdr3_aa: CASSLPEGQHNSPLHF

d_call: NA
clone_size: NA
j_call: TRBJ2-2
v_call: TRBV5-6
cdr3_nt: TGTGCCAGCAGCTCCTTAGACACCGGGGAGCTGTTTTTT
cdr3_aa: CASSSLDTGELFF

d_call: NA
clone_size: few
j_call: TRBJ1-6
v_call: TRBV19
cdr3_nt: TGTGCCAGTAGTTCCGTACCCAGGGGATGGGCTAATTCACCCCTCCACTTT
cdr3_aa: CASSSVPRGWANSPLHF

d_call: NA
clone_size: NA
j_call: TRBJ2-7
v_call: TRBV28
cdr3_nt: TGTGCCAGCACCCCTAGGGAGACAGACCCCTACGAGCAGTACTTC
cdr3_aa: CASTPRETDPYEQYF

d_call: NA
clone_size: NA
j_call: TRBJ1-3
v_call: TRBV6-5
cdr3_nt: TGTGCCAGCAGTTACCGGATAACCCACTCTGGAAACACCATATATTTT
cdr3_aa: CASSYRITHSGNTIYF

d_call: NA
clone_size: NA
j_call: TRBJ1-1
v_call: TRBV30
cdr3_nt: TGTGCCTGGAAAGGCACTGAAGCTTTCTTT
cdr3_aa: CAWKGTEAFF

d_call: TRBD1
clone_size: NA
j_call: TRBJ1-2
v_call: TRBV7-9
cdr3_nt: TGTGCCAGCAGCCCAGGGACAGAGTTTGATGGCTACACCTTC
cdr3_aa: CASSPGTEFDGYTF

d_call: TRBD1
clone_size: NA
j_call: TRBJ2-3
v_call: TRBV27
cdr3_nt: TGTGCCAGCAGCTTCCCCCCGGGACAGGGGAGCACAGATACGCAGTATTTT
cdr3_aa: CASSFPPGQGSTDTQYF

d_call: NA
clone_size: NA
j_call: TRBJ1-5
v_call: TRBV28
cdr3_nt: TGTGCCAGCAGCCTCGCAAGGAATCAGCCCCAGCATTTT
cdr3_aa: CASSLARNQPQHF

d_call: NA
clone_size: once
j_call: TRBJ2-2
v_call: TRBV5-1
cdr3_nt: TGCGCCAGCAGCCAAAACAGGGTTTCGAACACCGGGGAGCTGTTTTTT
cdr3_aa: CASSQNRVSNTGELFF

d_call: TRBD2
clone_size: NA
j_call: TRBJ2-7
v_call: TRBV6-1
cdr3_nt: TGTGCCAGCAGTGAACACTGGACTAGCGGGAGAACGCACGAGCAGTACTTC
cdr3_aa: CASSEHWTSGRTHEQYF

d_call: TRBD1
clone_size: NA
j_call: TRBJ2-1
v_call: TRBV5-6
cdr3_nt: TGTGCCAGCAGCTTGGCCCGTACAGGGGCCCATGAGCAGTTCTTC
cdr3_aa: CASSLARTGAHEQFF

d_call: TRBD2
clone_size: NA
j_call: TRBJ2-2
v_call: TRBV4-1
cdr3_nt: TGCGCCAGCAGCAGACTTCCGCTGGGACTAGCGGCAAACACCGGGGAGCTGTTTTTT
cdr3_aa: CASSRLPLGLAANTGELFF

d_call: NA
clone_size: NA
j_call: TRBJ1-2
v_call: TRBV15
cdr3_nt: TGTGCCACCAGCCCACCCCACGGGGCACAGGGCTACACCTTC
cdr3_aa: CATSPPHGAQGYTF

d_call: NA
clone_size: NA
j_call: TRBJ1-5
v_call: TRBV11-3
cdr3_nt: TGTGCCAGCAGCTTAGTATGTGGGACTAGCAATCAGCCCCAGCATTTT
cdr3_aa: CASSLVCGTSNQPQHF

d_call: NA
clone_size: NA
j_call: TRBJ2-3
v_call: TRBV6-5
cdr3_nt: TGTGCCAGCAGTTACGCGGGTCAGGGAACAGATACGCAGTATTTT
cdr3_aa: CASSYAGQGTDTQYF

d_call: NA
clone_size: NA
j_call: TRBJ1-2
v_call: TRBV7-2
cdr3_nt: TGTGCCAGCAGCTTTGCCGGGCTGGTCGGTGGCTACACCTTC
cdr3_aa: CASSFAGLVGGYTF

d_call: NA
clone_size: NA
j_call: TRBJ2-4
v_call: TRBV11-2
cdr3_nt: TGTGCCAGCAGTCCGGGTGGGGGAGCCAAAAACATTCAGTACTTC
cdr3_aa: CASSPGGGAKNIQYF

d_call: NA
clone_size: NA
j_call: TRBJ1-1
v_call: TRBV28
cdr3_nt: TGTGCCAGCAGTTTAGGAGATTCGAACACTGAAGCTTTCTTT
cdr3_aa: CASSLGDSNTEAFF

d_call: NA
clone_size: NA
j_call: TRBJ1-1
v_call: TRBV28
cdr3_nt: TGTGCCAGCACCATAGGACCACAGAACACTGAAGCTTTCTTT
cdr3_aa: CASTIGPQNTEAFF

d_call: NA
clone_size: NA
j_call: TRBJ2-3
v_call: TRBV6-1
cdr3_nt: TGTGCCAGCAGAGAGACAGGTGCTAGCACAGATACGCAGTATTTT
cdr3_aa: CASRETGASTDTQYF

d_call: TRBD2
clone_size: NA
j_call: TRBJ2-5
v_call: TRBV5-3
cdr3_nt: TGTGCCAGAAGCTTAGCGGGGGGCCGACAGACCCAGTACTTC
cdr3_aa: CARSLAGGRQTQYF

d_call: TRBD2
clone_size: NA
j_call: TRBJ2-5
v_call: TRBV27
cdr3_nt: TGTGCCAGCAGTTGTAGGGTAGCGGGAGGGCAAGAGACCCAGTACTTC
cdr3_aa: CASSCRVAGGQETQYF

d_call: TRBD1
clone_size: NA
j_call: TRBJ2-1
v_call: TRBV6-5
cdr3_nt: TGTGCCAGCGCGTCAGACAGGGCCTCCAATGAGCAGTTCTTC
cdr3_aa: CASASDRASNEQFF

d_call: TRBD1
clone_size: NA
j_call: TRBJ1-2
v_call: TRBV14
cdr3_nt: TGTGCCAGCAGCCAAGATAAGGGGACAGGGCTCCACTATGGCTACACCTTC
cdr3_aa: CASSQDKGTGLHYGYTF

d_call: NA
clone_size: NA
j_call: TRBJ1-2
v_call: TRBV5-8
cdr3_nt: TGTGCCAGCAGCCGTTTGCCAAGGGATTCCACGAACTATGGCTACACCTTC
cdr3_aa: CASSRLPRDSTNYGYTF

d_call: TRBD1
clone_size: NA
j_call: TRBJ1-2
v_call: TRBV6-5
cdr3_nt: TGTGCCAGCAGTTACGGACAGGGGCGCTATGGCTACACCTTC
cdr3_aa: CASSYGQGRYGYTF

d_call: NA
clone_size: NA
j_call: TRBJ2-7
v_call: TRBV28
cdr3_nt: TGTGCCAGCAGTTTCCTCTCAGGGGCCCACGAGCAGTACTTC
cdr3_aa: CASSFLSGAHEQYF

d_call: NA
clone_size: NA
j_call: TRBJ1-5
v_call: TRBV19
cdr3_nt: TGTGCCAGTAGTCCCGACGGATATAGCAATCAGCCCCAGCATTTT
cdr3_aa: CASSPDGYSNQPQHF

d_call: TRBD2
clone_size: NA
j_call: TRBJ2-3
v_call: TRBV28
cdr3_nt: TGTGCCAGCAGTCTGGGCACGGGGGGGGGCACAGATACGCAGTATTTT
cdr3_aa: CASSLGTGGGTDTQYF

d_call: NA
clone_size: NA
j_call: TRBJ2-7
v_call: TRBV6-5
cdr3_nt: TGTGCCAGCAGACGGGAGAGTACCTTATCGTACGAGCAGTACTTC
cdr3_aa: CASRRESTLSYEQYF

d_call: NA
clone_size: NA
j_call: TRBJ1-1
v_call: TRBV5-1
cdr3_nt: TGCGCCAGCAGCTACACCGGGGGCGGGCCTCGGAACACTGAAGCTTTCTTT
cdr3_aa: CASSYTGGGPRNTEAFF

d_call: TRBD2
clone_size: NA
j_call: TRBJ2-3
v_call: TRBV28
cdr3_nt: TGTGCCAGCGAACTAGCGGGAGTTACTACAGATACGCAGTATTTT
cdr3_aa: CASELAGVTTDTQYF

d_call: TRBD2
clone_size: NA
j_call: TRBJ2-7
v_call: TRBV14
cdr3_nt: TGTGCCAGCAGCCTCTTGGGACTACCTTCCTACGAGCAGTACTTC
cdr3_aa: CASSLLGLPSYEQYF

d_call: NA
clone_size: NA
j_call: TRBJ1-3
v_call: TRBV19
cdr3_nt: TGTGCCAGTAGCTCCATAGAGGGCTCTGGAAACACCATATATTTT
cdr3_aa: CASSSIEGSGNTIYF

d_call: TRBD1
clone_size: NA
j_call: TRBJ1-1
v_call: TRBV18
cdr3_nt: TGTGCCAGCTCACCCCGGGACAGGGGAAAAGACACTGAAGCTTTCTTT
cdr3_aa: CASSPRDRGKDTEAFF

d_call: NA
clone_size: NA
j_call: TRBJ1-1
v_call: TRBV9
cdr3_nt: TGTGCCAGCAGCGTTTCTTTGTTGAACACTGAAGCTTTCTTT
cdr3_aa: CASSVSLLNTEAFF

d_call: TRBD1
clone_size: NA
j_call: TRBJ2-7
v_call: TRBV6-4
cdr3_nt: TGTGCCAGCCGGGACAGGGGCCGCGAGCAGTACTTC
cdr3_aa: CASRDRGREQYF

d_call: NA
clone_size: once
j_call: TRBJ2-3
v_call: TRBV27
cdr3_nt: TGTGCCAGCAGTTTTGGGGGAGCATGGGAAGATACGCAGTATTTT
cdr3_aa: CASSFGGAWEDTQYF

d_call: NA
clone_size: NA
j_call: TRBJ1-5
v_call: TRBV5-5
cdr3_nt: TGTGCCAGCAGATTGGGTGGAGGGGGCAATCAGCCCCAGCATTTT
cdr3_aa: CASRLGGGGNQPQHF

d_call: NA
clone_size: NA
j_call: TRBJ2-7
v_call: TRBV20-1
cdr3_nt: TGCAGTGCTAAGGCGGTTGGCGAGCAGTACTTC
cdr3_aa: CSAKAVGEQYF

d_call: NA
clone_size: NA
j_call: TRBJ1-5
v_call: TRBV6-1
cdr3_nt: TGTGCCAGCAGTGACCAGGGATATAGCAATCAGCCCCAGCATTTT
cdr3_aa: CASSDQGYSNQPQHF

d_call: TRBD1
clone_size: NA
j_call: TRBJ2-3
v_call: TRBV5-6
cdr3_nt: TGTGCCAGCAGCCCAAGCCGGGACAGGGGGCGCACAGATACGCAGTATTTT
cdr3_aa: CASSPSRDRGRTDTQYF

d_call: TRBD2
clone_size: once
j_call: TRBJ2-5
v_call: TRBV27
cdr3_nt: TGTGCCAGCAGTTTATTCCTCCCTAGCGGGGGGGCTGAGACCCAGTACTTC
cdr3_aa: CASSLFLPSGGAETQYF

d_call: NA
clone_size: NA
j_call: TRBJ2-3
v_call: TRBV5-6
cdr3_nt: TGTGCCAGCAGACTGGATGGGGGGAACACAGATACGCAGTATTTT
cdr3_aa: CASRLDGGNTDTQYF